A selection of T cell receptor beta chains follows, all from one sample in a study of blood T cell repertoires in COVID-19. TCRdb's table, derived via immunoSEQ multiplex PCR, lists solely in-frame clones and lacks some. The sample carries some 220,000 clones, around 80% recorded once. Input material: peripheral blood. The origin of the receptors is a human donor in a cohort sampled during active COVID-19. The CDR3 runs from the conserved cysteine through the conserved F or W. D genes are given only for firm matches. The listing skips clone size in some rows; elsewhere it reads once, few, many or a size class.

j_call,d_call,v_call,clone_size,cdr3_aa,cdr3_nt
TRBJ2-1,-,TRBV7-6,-,CASSQDSSVSSYNEQFF,TGTGCCAGCAGCCAGGACAGCTCAGTCAGCTCCTACAATGAGCAGTTCTTC
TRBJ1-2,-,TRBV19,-,CASSMRNYGYTF,TGTGCCAGTAGTATGAGAAACTATGGCTACACCTTC
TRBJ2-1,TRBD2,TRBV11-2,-,CASSLGGGSGEQFF,TGTGCCAGCAGCTTAGGGGGGGGTAGTGGTGAGCAGTTCTTC
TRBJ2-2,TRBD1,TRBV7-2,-,CASSLTGQGTGELFF,TGTGCCAGCAGCTTAACGGGACAGGGTACCGGGGAGCTGTTTTTT
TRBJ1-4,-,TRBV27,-,CASSPRRTATNEKLFF,TGTGCCAGCAGTCCCCGGAGGACTGCAACTAATGAAAAACTGTTTTTT
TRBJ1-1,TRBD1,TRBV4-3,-,CASSQADRRNTEAFF,TGCGCCAGCAGCCAAGCGGACAGGAGGAACACTGAAGCTTTCTTT
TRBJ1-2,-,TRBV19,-,CASTNRAAGYTF,TGTGCAAGTACCAACAGGGCGGCTGGCTACACCTTC
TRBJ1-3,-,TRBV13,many,CASSLLDGGDTIYF,TGTGCCAGCAGCCTACTGGACGGGGGGGACACCATATATTTT
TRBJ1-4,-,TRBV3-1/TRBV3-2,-,CASSQLSGTTNEKLFF,TGTGCCAGCAGCCAACTAAGCGGTACAACTAATGAAAAACTGTTTTTT
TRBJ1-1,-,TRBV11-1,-,CASSVGTNTEAFF,TGTGCCAGCAGCGTCGGGACAAACACTGAAGCTTTCTTT
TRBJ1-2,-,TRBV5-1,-,CASSLESENYYGYTF,TGCGCCAGCAGCTTGGAGTCGGAGAACTACTATGGCTACACCTTC
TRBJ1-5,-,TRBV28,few,CASRGVGWRVSASNQPQHF,TGTGCCAGCAGGGGAGTAGGGTGGAGGGTTTCTGCTAGCAATCAGCCCCAGCATTTT
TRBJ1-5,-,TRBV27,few,CASSLVNEGPQHF,TGTGCCAGCAGTTTAGTAAACGAGGGGCCCCAGCATTTT
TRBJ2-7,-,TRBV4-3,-,CASSQYSGSYEQYF,TGCGCCAGCAGCCAATACTCTGGTTCCTACGAGCAGTACTTC
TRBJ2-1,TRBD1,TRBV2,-,CASSARDRWSGFF,TGTGCCAGCAGTGCACGGGACAGGTGGAGTGGGTTCTTC
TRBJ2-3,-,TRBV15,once,CATSAGADTQYF,TGTGCCACCAGCGCCGGGGCAGATACGCAGTATTTT
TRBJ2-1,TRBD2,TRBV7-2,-,CASSLPSAGGFRNEQFF,TGTGCCAGCAGCTTACCCTCAGCGGGGGGCTTTAGGAATGAGCAGTTCTTC
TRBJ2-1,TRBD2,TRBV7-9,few,CASSLGTSGMQFF,TGTGCCAGCAGCTTAGGGACTAGCGGGATGCAGTTCTTC
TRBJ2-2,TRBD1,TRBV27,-,CASTRDRVSTGELFF,TGTGCCAGCACCCGGGACAGGGTTAGCACCGGGGAGCTGTTTTTT
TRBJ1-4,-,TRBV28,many,CASSTQSVGEKLFF,TGTGCCAGCAGTACCCAATCTGTGGGCGAAAAACTGTTTTTT
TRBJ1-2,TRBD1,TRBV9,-,CASSVLGQGPIYGYTF,TGTGCCAGCAGCGTACTAGGACAGGGACCCATCTATGGCTACACCTTC
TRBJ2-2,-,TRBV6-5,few,CASTKQTNTGELFF,TGTGCCAGTACCAAACAGACGAACACCGGGGAGCTGTTTTTT
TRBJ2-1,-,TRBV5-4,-,CASSPPRDNEQFF,TGTGCCAGCAGCCCGCCGAGGGACAATGAGCAGTTCTTC
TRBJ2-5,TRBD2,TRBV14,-,CASGRLAGRETQYF,TGTGCCAGCGGTAGACTAGCGGGACGGGAGACCCAGTACTTC
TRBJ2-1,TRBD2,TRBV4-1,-,CASSQDPGTSGIDEQFF,TGCGCCAGCAGCCAAGATCCGGGGACTAGCGGGATCGATGAGCAGTTCTTC
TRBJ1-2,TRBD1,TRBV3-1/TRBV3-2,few,CASSQEWDRDYGYTF,TGTGCCAGCAGCCAAGAATGGGACAGAGACTATGGCTACACCTTC
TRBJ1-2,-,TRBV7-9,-,CASSLGPGYYTF,TGTGCCAGCAGCTTAGGTCCAGGGTACTACACCTTC
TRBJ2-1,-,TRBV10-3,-,CAISESSQDNEQFF,TGTGCCATCAGTGAGTCGTCGCAGGACAATGAGCAGTTCTTC